The 5 T cell receptor beta chains listed next were all sequenced from one sample in a study of cytomegalovirus exposure and HLA in healthy donors. PCR used 60 Vbeta primers and 13 Jbeta primers. The repertoire was sequenced with immunoSEQ multiplex PCR; TCRdb's copy has only in-frame clones and lacks some. The sample lists about 200,000 clones; about an eighth were seen once. The sample taken for sequencing was PBMCs. These receptors were obtained from a man in his forties or fifties in good health and CMV-seropositive.

The table lists this clone with a few counts. The genes are TRBV7-9 and TRBJ2-5, with 7 nucleotides matching TRBD1. Trimming took 5 bases from V and 3 from J; bases not matched to a gene: 6. The CDR3 length is 14 residues. Germline CDR1 reads SEHNR; CDR2 reads FQNEAQ (reference sequence). The CDR3 nucleotides read TGTGCCAGCAGCCCGGGACAGAGTAAAGAGACCCAGTACTTC. Its protein product is CASSPGQSKETQYF.

The chain carries TRBV6-6 and TRBJ1-5; D call uncertain. This CDR3 region has 14 residues. V was shortened by 0 bases and J by 2 bases, with 5 bases between the two germline ends. Germline V gene sequence: CDR1 MNHNY, CDR2 SVGAGI (reference sequence). The DNA of the CDR3 is TGTGCCAGCAGTTACTCGGAGGGCAATCAGCCCCAGCATTTT. Protein: CASSYSEGNQPQHF.

The chain joins TRBV7-9 to TRBJ2-1; 10 nucleotides match TRBD2. Trimming at V came to 4 bases and at J to 7 bases, leaving 7 bases not matched to a gene. The length of the CDR3 is 15 residues. The germline CDR1 and CDR2 sequences are SEHNR and FQNEAQ (reference sequence). The CDR3 spells CASSSQRGGWNEQFF. As DNA, the CDR3 is TGTGCCAGCAGCTCGCAGCGGGGGGGTTGGAATGAGCAGTTCTTC.

V and J are TRBV2 and TRBJ1-4; a possible D gene is TRBD1 (5 bases). V was clipped by 6 bases and J by 5 bases, with 16 bases between them. The CDR3 length is 15 residues. Germline CDR1 is SNHLY and CDR2 is FYNNEI. CDR3 residues: CASRSTGAPNEKLFF. CDR3 bases: TGTGCCAGCAGGTCTACAGGAGCCCCAAATGAAAAACTGTTTTTT.

This clone was seen a handful of times. This same CDR3 is encoded by further DNA sequences in the sample. This sequence joins TRBV9 and TRBJ1-1, with TRBD1 as a possible D gene (5 bases). There are 15 residues in the CDR3. The V end lost 3 bases, the J end lost 3 bases, and 15 bases lay between the germline ends. Germline V gene lookup returns CDR1 SGDLS and CDR2 YYNGEE. The CDR3 DNA reads as TGTGCCAGCAGCGGAGGCAGGACACTGGACACTGAAGCTTTCTTT. Translating gives CASSGGRTLDTEAFF.